The 6 T cell receptor beta chains below were found in one sample sequenced in a study of tumor-infiltrating lymphocytes in localized non-small cell lung cancer. The assay was immunoSEQ multiplex PCR, and TCRdb's table has in-frame clones only and misses some. The profile shows about 24,000 clones, 60% to 75% of them singletons. The sample comprised lung tumor tissue. These receptors were collected from a human donor with non-small cell lung cancer.

The chain joins TRBV19 to TRBJ1-2, with 7 bases matching TRBD1. The CDR3 loop spans 15 amino acids. V gave up 3 bases and J gave up 1 base; unmatched junction bases: 5. Germline CDR1 reads LNHDA; CDR2 reads SQIVND (reference sequence). The CDR3 coding sequence is TGTGCCAGTAGTATGACAGGGATCGGTAACTATGGCTACACCTTC. Translated, it gives CASSMTGIGNYGYTF.

V gene TRBV5-5 combines with J gene TRBJ1-3; tentative D call: TRBD1 (6 bases). Germline assignment: CDR1 SGHKS and CDR2 YYEKEE (reference sequence). The V and J ends lost 2 bases and 3 bases respectively, with 21 bases between them. The CDR3 loop spans 18 amino acids. As DNA, the CDR3 is TGTGCCAGCAGCTTCACTCAGGGGAACCGGGGCGGTGGAAACACCATATATTTT. It specifies CASSFTQGNRGGGNTIYF.

The CDR3, as DNA: TGTGCCAGTAGTATTGGACAGATCCCCACTCAGCCCCAGCATTTT. Its translation: CASSIGQIPTQPQHF. V gene TRBV19 combines with J gene TRBJ1-5; tentatively, D is TRBD1 (6 bases). The length of the CDR3 is 15 residues. CDR1 and CDR2 (germline): LNHDA, SQIVND (reference sequence). Between the trimmed V and J ends, which lost 3 bases and 6 bases, there was a span of 15 bases.

This clone has only a few counts. V gene TRBV19 combines with J gene TRBJ2-1; TRBD2 aligns across 14 bases. The J segment lost 4 bases and the V segment lost 7 bases, leaving 6 bases of the junction unmatched. The CDR3 consists of 16 residues. CDR1 is LNHDA and CDR2 is SQIVND in the germline V gene (reference sequence). The CDR3 region has the DNA TGTGCCAGTACTACGGGACTAGCGGGAGCTTACAATGAGCAGTTCTTC. Protein product: CASTTGLAGAYNEQFF.

The chain uses TRBV2 and TRBJ1-3, with D uncertain. CDR3 length: 16 amino acids. Trimming pared 1 base from V and 2 bases from J, leaving 12 bases between. Per germline, CDR1 SNHLY and CDR2 FYNNEI. The CDR3 DNA follows: TGTGCCAGCAGTGAAGGGGGTCCTCGCACTGGAAACACCATATATTTT. Amino acids: CASSEGGPRTGNTIYF.

The gene calls are TRBV6-6 and TRBJ2-2; D is perhaps TRBD1 (6 bases). CDR1 and CDR2 (germline): MNHNY, SVGAGI (reference sequence). Trimming removed 5 bases at V and 6 bases at J, with 10 bases between. The CDR3 sequence is 13 residues long. CDR3 DNA sequence: TGTGCCAGCAGTAAACAGGGCGCCGGGGAGCTGTTTTTT. Translated, it gives CASSKQGAGELFF.